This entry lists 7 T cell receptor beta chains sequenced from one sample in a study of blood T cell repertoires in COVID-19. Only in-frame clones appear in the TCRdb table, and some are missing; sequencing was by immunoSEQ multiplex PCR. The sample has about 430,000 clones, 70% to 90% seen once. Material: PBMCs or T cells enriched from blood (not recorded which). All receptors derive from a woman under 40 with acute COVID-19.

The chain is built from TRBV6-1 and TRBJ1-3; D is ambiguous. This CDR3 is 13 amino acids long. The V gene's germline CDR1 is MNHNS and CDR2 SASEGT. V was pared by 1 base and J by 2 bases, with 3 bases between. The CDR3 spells CASSEGTGNTIYF. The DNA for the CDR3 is TGTGCCAGCAGTGAAGGTACTGGAAACACCATATATTTT.

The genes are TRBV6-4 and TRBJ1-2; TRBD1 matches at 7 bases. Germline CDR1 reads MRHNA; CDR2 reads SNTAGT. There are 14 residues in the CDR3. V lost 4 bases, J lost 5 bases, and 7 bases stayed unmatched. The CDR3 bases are TGTGCCAGCAGTGCCACAGGGGCTTGGTATGGCTACACCTTC. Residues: CASSATGAWYGYTF.

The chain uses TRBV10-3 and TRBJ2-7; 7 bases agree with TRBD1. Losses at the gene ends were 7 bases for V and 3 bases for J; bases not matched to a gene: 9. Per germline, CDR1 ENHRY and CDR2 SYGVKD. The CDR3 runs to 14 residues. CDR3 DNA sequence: TGTGCCATCAAGGGGGCAGGTGAGGTCTACGAGCAGTACTTC. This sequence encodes CAIKGAGEVYEQYF.

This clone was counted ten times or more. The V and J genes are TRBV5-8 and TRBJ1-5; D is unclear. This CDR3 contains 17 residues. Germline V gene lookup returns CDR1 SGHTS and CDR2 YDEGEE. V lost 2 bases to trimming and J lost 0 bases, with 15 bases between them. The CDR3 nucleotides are TGTGCCAGCAGCTTCGAGAAAAGAGTTTCTAGCAATCAGCCCCAGCATTTT. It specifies CASSFEKRVSSNQPQHF.

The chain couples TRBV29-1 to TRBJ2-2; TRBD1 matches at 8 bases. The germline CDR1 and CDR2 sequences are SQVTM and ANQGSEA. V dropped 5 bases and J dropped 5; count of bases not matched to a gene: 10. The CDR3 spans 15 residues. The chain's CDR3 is CSVSGQGRNTGELFF. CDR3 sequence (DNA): TGCAGCGTTTCCGGACAGGGTAGGAATACCGGGGAGCTGTTTTTT.

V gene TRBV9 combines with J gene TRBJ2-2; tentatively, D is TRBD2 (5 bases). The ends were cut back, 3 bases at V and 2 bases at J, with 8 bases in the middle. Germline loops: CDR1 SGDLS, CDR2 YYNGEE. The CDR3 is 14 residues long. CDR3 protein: CASSGRLNTGELFF. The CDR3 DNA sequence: TGTGCCAGCAGCGGAAGACTAAACACCGGGGAGCTGTTTTTT.

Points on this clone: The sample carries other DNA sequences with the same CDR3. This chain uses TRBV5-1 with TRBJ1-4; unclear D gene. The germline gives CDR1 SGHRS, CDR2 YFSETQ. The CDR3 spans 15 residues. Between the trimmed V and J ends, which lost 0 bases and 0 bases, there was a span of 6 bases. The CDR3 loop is CASSLVAATNEKLFF. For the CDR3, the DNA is TGCGCCAGCAGCTTGGTAGCTGCAACTAATGAAAAACTGTTTTTT.